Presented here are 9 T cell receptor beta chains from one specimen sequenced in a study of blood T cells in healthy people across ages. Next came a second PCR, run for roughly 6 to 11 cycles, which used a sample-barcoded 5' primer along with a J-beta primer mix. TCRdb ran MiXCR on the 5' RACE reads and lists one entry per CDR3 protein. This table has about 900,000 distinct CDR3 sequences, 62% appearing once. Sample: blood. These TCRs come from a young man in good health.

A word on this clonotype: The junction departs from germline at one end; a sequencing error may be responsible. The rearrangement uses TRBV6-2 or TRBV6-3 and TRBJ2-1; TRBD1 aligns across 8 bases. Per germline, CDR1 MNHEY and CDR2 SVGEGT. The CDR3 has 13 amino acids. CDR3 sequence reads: CASSDSGGLEQFF. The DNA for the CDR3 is TGTGCCAGCAGTGACTCAGGGGGCCTTGAGCAGTTCTTC.

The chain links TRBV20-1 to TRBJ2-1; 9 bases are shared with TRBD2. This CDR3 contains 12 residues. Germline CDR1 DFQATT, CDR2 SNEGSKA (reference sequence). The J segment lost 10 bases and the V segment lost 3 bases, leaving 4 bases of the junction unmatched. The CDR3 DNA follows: TGCAGTGCTAGGGCTAGCGGGGCCGAGCAGTTCTTC. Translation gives CSARASGAEQFF.

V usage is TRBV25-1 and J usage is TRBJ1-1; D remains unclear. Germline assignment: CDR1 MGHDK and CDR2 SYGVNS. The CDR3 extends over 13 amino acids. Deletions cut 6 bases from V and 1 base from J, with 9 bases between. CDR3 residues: CASRPITNTEAFF. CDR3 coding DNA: TGTGCCAGCAGGCCAATTACGAACACTGAAGCTTTCTTT.

The CDR3 loop is CAISRSDEPQHF. CDR3 sequence (DNA): TGTGCCATCAGTCGGTCAGATGAGCCCCAGCATTTT. The J gene is TRBJ1-5, the V gene TRBV10-3; D is unresolved. Trimming took 5 bases from V and 8 from J, leaving 10 bases between them. CDR1 and CDR2 (germline): ENHRY, SYGVKD. This CDR3 contains 12 residues.

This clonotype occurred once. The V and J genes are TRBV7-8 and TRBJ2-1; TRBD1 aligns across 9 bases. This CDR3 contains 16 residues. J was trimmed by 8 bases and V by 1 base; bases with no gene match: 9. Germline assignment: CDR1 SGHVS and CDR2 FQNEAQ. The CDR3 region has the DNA TGTGCCAGCAGCTTAGATGGACAGGGGAAGTTGGATGAGCAGTTCTTC. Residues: CASSLDGQGKLDEQFF.

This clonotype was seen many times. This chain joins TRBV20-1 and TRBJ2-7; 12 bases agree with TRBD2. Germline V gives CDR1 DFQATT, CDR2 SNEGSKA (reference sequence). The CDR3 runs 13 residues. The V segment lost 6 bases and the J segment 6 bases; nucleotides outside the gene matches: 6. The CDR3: CSAPLAGGREQYF. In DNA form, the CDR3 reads TGCAGTGCCCCACTAGCGGGGGGCCGCGAGCAGTACTTC.

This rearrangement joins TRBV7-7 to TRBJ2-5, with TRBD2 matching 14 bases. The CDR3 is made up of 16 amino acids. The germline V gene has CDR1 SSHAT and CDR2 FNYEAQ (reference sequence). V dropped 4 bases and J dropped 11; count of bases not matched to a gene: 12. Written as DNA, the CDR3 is TGTGCCAGCAGCTCTCTGACTAGCGGGGGGGGGAATGAGCAGTACTTC. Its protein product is CASSSLTSGGGNEQYF.

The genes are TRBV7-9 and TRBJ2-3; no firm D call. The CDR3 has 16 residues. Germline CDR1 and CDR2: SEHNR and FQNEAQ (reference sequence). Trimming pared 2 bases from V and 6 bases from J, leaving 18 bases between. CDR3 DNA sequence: TGTGCCAGCAGCTTAAACGTTGGGCCAGACACGGATACGCAGTATTTT. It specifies CASSLNVGPDTDTQYF.

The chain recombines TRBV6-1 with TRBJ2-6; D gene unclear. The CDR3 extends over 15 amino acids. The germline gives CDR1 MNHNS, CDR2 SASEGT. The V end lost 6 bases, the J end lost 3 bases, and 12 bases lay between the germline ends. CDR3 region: CASRYLDLGANVLTF. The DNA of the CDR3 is TGTGCCAGCAGATATCTGGATCTTGGGGCCAACGTCCTGACTTTC.